This T cell receptor (beta chain) is drawn from a study of spatial heterogeneity in lung cancer. This clonotype was counted at least ten times. Its cognate antigen is unknown. This CDR3 contains 14 residues. The V end was cut by 8 bases, the J end by 8 bases, with 21 bases between. The germline V gene encodes CDR1 SEHNR and CDR2 FQNEAQ (reference sequence). As for time point: blood at routine non-recurrence follow-up after resection. Unsorted samples of tumor, nontumor lung or frozen PBMC had their whole RNA sequenced. Study results and limitations: Blood carried ubiquitous expanded tumor TCRs more at resection than follow-up.

TCRdb analysed the 5' RACE reads with MiXCR anew, one entry per CDR3 protein. The sample lists around 120,000 distinct CDR3 sequences; more than 10% were seen once. The sequence was obtained from a male donor with early-stage non-small cell lung cancer. The rearrangement uses TRBV7-9 and TRBJ1-1, with a tentative D call TRBD1 (6 bases). Material: PBMCs, obtained at follow-up. This CDR3 reads CASRRGGQGPEAFF. CDR3 in DNA: TGTGCCAGCCGGAGGGGGGGTCAAGGCCCCGAAGCTTTCTTT.